This TCR beta chain came from a study of T cell changes during pregnancy in multiple sclerosis (dated by TCRdb to between 2018 and 2020). With regard to the full study: The study examined how the T cell repertoire changed over the course of pregnancy in women with multiple sclerosis.

Ends trimmed: V by 3 bases, J by 4 bases; bases unmatched to a gene: 9. Inclusive of the bounding cysteine and phenylalanine, the CDR3 is 15 residues long. Only the CDR3 region is kept as DNA, spanning 45 bases read in frame from base 1. The germline V gene specifies SQVTM as CDR1 and ANQGSEA as CDR2. The method was the immunoSEQ multiplex PCR assay. TCRdb holds this immuneACCESS table with in-frame rearrangements only. Some clones are missing; in checked studies, unresolved V genes explain under half, and the rest has no known cause. The sample table holds tens of thousands of clones, of which 91% were seen once. The ten largest account for around 0.7% of the sample. Comments on this clone: No cognate antigen has been identified for it. The sample holds no much larger clone one base away, and base qualities are not on file.

This clonotype was sampled from a female donor in good health, enrolled as a control in a pregnancy study. The chain is assembled from TRBV29-1 and TRBJ1-3; TRBD1 fits 7 bases in the junction. Sequenced material: CD4+ T cells from peripheral blood mononuclear cells, taken in the second trimester of pregnancy. The DNA reads as follows: TGCAGCGTTGAGGGAGAGGGGGCGATCGGAAACACCATATATTTT. This encodes CSVEGEGAIGNTIYF. Outside the CDR3, residues come from the reference TRBV29-1 and TRBJ1-3 proteins, so the full variable domain is: SAVISQKPSRDICQRGTSLTIQCQVDSQVTMMFWYRQQPGQSLTLIATANQGSEATYESGFVIDKFPISRPNLTFSTLTVSNMSPEDSSIYLCSVEGEGAIGNTIYFGEGSWLTVV.